This T cell receptor beta chain was sequenced in a study of T cells after yellow fever vaccination. Study-level points and caveats: On re-exposure, the response was weaker but peaked faster, at day 5 versus 15. Abundant clonotypes from the bulk population could contaminate FACS-sorted repertoires. The booster saw the reappearance of most primary-vaccination clones (roughly 95% CD4, around 88% CD8). Clonotype sharing between CD4 and CD8 compartments was small.

TCRdb re-analysed the 5' RACE reads in MiXCR, keeping a single row per CDR3 protein. The repertoire holds under 300,000 distinct CDR3 sequences, roughly 13% seen once, with less than 0.55% in the top ten. In regard to this clonotype: Antigen: not known.

The CDR3 contains 15 residues. Germline CDR1 is DFQATT and CDR2 is SNEGSKA (reference sequence). Germline trimming cut 2 bases from V and 0 bases from J; bases unmatched to any gene: 3. This clonotype was sampled from a man under 40 who received the YFV17D yellow fever vaccine. The genes are TRBV20-1 and TRBJ2-2; TRBD1 matches at 7 bases. Specimen: CD4+ T cells sorted from PBMCs, collected 45 days after the yellow fever booster vaccination. The CDR3 DNA follows: TGCAGTGCTAGATACGGGACAGCGAACACCGGGGAGCTGTTTTTT. The encoded protein is CSARYGTANTGELFF.